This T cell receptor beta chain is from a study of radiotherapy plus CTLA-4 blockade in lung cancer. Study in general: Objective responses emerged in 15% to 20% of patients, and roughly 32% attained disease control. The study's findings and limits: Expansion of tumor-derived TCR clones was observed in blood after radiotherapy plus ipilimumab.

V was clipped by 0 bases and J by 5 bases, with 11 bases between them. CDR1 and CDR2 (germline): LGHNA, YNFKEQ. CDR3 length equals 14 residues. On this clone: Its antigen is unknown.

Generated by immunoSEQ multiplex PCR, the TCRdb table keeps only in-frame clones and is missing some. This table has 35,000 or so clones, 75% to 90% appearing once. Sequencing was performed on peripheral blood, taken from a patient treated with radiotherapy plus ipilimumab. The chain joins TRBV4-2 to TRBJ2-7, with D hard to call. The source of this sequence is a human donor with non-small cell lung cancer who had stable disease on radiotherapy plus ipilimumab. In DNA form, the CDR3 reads TGTGCCAGCAGCCAAGAGTTACAGTTAGACGAGCAGTACTTC. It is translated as CASSQELQLDEQYF.